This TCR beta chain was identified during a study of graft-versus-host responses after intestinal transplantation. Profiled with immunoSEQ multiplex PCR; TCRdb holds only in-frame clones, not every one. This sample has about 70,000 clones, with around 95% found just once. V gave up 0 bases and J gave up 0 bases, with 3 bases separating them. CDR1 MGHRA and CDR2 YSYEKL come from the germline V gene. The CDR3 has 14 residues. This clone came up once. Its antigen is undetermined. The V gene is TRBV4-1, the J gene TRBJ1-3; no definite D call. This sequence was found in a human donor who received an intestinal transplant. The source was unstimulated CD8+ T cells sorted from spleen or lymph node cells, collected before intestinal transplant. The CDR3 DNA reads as TGCGCCAGCAGCCAAGACAACTCTGGAAACACCATATATTTT. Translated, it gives CASSQDNSGNTIYF.